This T cell receptor (beta chain) derives from a study of T cell responses to AZD1222 COVID-19 vaccine (dated by TCRdb to the early 2020s). Study-level background: A total of around 240 trial participants underwent TCR sequencing, of whom about 200 received two doses of AZD1222 and some 26 received two doses of the MenACWY control vaccine. Trial participants were enrolled by age into subgroups of 18-55, 56-69 and 70-plus years, and around 140, 26 and 57 TCR-sequenced participants, respectively, were included in these subgroups. Study-level results and caveats: Participants were mostly white British, with more females than males. The authors suggested clonal diversity may have been underestimated. Reportedly, almost half of the unique spike-specific TCRs recognized epitopes lying outside the regions that are mutated in the B.1.351 and B.1.1.7 variants. After two AZD1222 doses, both the breadth and the depth of spike-specific TCRs were significantly higher than at day 0 and than in MenACWY recipients. No day 14 peak-response samples were available, so repertoires were characterized only after the peak T cell response. Vaccine-associated CD4 TCRs spanned the whole spike protein, with dominant responses in regions 160-218 and 743-854. Conclusions about previously exposed vaccinees are limited, since just a handful of AZD1222 recipients were seropositive for SARS-CoV-2 at baseline. The 56-69-year group was small, and its depth increase did not reach significance, likely because of low power.

In the case of this clone: Its antigen target is currently unknown. No qualities accompany the bases; no much larger clone lies one base away.

What the time point label conveys for this sample: about 28 days (+/-7) after the second vaccine dose. AZD1222 recipients given second doses at about 4 weeks or at about 12 weeks were pooled, since spike-specific TCR depth and breadth were not found to differ between the two schedules. Vaccinee samples were obtained from the UK trials COV001 and COV002, which included a single-blind randomized controlled phase 2/3 trial of AZD1222 (ChAdOx1 nCoV-19) in healthy adults. Trial participant PBMC samples were collected at day 0 and day 28 after the second dose for TCRbeta chain sequencing. The CDR3 regions of human TCRbeta chains were analyzed by immunosequencing. Under the source paper's analysis protocol: TCRs in the repertoires were compared against a reference library of SARS-CoV-2-specific TCRs that had been generated with the MIRA antigen-specificity platform. Breadth meant the fraction of unique TCRs that were SARS-CoV-2-associated, whereas depth meant the fraction of total T cells that were SARS-CoV-2-associated. Using the MIRA data, each spike-specific TCR was assigned both to the spike region to which the TCR was reactive and to a CD4 or CD8 class. Log10-transformed breadth and depth values were compared by one-way ANOVA with Sidak's multiple comparisons tests. As stored in TCRdb, this immuneACCESS dataset retains in-frame rearrangements with V and J assigned. A fraction of the clones does not appear; measured against another copy, unresolved V genes explain less than half of the discrepancy, and the remainder lacks a known reason. V, J and clone size reflect that table, while D and trimming were determined from the DNA. The sample yields 50,000 to 60,000 clones; approximately 80% were counted once. The ten largest clones represent approximately 5% of the sample.

The CDR3 starts with the cysteine, ends with the phenylalanine, and has 11 residues. Just the 33-base CDR3 DNA is kept, in frame starting at base 1. The germline V gene (reference sequence) yields DFQATT for CDR1 and SNEGSKA for CDR2. Trimming costs V 6 bases and J 9 bases, and their ends lie 12 bases apart. The input for sequencing was peripheral blood, taken 28 days after the second AZD1222 dose. The receptor was derived from an adult who received the AZD1222 COVID-19 vaccine. The rearrangement joined TRBV20-1 to TRBJ1-3; the D gene identity is not certain. The CDR3 protein sequence reads: CSAYVYSTIYF. The DNA reads TGCAGTGCCTATGTATATAGCACCATATATTTT.